The 21 T cell receptor beta chains listed next were all sequenced from one sample in a study of blood T cell repertoires in COVID-19. TCRdb's copy holds only in-frame clones and misses some; the assay was immunoSEQ multiplex PCR. The repertoire holds 160,000 or so clones, approximately 80% seen once, with roughly 13% in the top ten. The sample comprised peripheral blood. Source of these receptors: an elderly woman with acute or convalescent COVID-19.

J is TRBJ1-5 and V is TRBV6-6, with D perhaps TRBD1 (6 bases). The ends were cut back, 6 bases at V and 7 bases at J, with 19 bases in the middle. The CDR3 length is 15 residues. Germline assignment: CDR1 MNHNY and CDR2 SVGAGI (reference sequence). CDR3 in amino acids: CASSRRQDQGQPQHF. As DNA, the CDR3 is TGTGCCAGCAGCCGAAGACAGGACCAGGGACAGCCCCAGCATTTT.

The CDR3 nucleotides read TGTGCCAGCAGTTCCGGGACAGGCACCTACGAGCAGTACTTC. Protein: CASSSGTGTYEQYF. The chain has TRBV28 and TRBJ2-7; TRBD1 matches at 8 bases. This CDR3 comprises 14 residues. The V segment lost 4 bases and the J segment 2 bases; nucleotides outside the gene matches: 4. CDR1 is MDHEN and CDR2 is SYDVKM in the germline V gene.

The chain uses TRBV10-3 and TRBJ1-1; D gene uncertain. The CDR3 length is 13 residues. Trimming pared 4 bases from V and 1 base from J, leaving 7 bases between. CDR1 is ENHRY, CDR2 SYGVKD, per germline. CDR3 nucleotide sequence: TGTGCCATCAGTGGAACAGCGAACACTGAAGCTTTCTTT. Protein: CAISGTANTEAFF.

This clone was counted a single time. V is TRBV28 and J is TRBJ1-4; D not certain. V lost 5 bases, J lost 4 bases, and 11 bases lay in between. The CDR3 length is 14 residues. Per the germline V gene, CDR1 is MDHEN and CDR2 is SYDVKM. DNA for the CDR3: TGTGCCAGCAGTGACACTCGATTTAATGAAAAACTGTTTTTT. This translates into CASSDTRFNEKLFF.

This clone has a handful of counts. The chain couples TRBV2 to TRBJ1-5; 7 bases are shared with TRBD1. The junction had 13 bases not matched to a gene; V was cut back by 8 bases and J by 6 bases. The CDR3 consists of 15 residues. Germline lookup yields CDR1 SNHLY and CDR2 FYNNEI. The DNA of the CDR3 is TGTGCCAGCGGGGTCCGGACAGGTGGAACTCAGCCCCAGCATTTT. It codes for CASGVRTGGTQPQHF. Complete variable domain (other parts from reference TRBV2 and TRBJ1-5): EPEVTQTPSHQVTQMGQEVILRCVPISNHLYFYWYRQILGQKVEFLVSFYNNEISEKSEIFDDQFSVERPDGSNFTLKIRSTKLEDSAMYFCASGVRTGGTQPQHFGDGTRLSIL.

The V and J genes are TRBV18 and TRBJ1-4, with a tentative D call TRBD1 (6 bases). Germline V CDR1 and CDR2: KGHSH, LQKENI. V was pared by 4 bases and J by 2 bases, with 8 bases between. This CDR3 spans 14 amino acids. In DNA, the CDR3 is TGTGCCAGCTCACGTGGGGGCACTAATGAAAAACTGTTTTTT. It encodes CASSRGGTNEKLFF.

The J gene is TRBJ2-2, the V gene TRBV25-1; 8 nucleotides line up with TRBD1. The CDR3 is 17 residues long. The V and J ends lost 2 bases and 4 bases, in that order; junction bases with no gene match: 9. From germline, CDR1 is MGHDK and CDR2 SYGVNS. CDR3 DNA: TGTGCCAGCAGTGAAATCCCCTCGACAGGGGTCACCGGGGAGCTGTTTTTT. Residues: CASSEIPSTGVTGELFF.

The chain carries TRBV7-2 and TRBJ2-3; D unresolved. V was pared by 3 bases and J by 6 bases, with 13 bases between. Germline CDR1 reads SGHTA; CDR2 reads FQGNSA. This CDR3 has 14 residues. Here the CDR3 DNA reads TGTGCCAGCAGCTTTATTCGGTCAAGCGATACGCAGTATTTT. Its protein product is CASSFIRSSDTQYF.

The chain carries TRBV27 and TRBJ2-3; 13 bases are a match to TRBD2. Germline V CDR1 and CDR2: MNHEY, SMNVEV (reference sequence). V gave up 5 bases and J gave up 6 bases; unmatched junction bases: 17. This CDR3 has 19 residues. CDR3 protein: CASSVNPPGLAGSRDTQYF. CDR3 coding DNA: TGTGCCAGCAGTGTAAACCCGCCGGGACTAGCGGGGAGTAGGGATACGCAGTATTTT.

V is TRBV7-9 and J is TRBJ2-5; the match to TRBD2 covers 12 bases. CDR1 and CDR2 from the germline V gene are SEHNR and FQNEAQ (reference sequence). The CDR3 has 16 residues. J was trimmed by 5 bases and V by 3 bases; bases with no gene match: 7. Here the CDR3 DNA reads TGTGCCAGCAGCTTTCTAGCGGGAGGGCCGACGGAGACCCAGTACTTC. Translation gives CASSFLAGGPTETQYF.

The J gene is TRBJ1-2, the V gene TRBV4-1; TRBD1 matches at 8 bases. CDR3 length equals 14 residues. With 6 bases clipped from V and 4 bases from J, the junction kept 7 bases outside the gene matches. Per germline, CDR1 MGHRA and CDR2 YSYEKL. The CDR3 nucleotides read TGCGCCAGCAGTCAACAGGGGGGATCCTATGGCTACACCTTC. It is translated as CASSQQGGSYGYTF.

The chain couples TRBV29-1 to TRBJ2-1, with D maybe TRBD2 (6 bases). CDR3 size: 15 residues. Trimming cost V 4 bases and J 2 bases, with 15 bases left between them. CDR1 is SQVTM, CDR2 ANQGSEA, per germline. The CDR3 nucleotides are TGCAGCGTTGGATTGGGGAGGCCCCCCTACAATGAGCAGTTCTTC. As protein: CSVGLGRPPYNEQFF.

The chain has TRBV6-5 and TRBJ1-4; 8 bases are shared with TRBD1. Germline CDR1 reads MNHEY; CDR2 reads SVGAGI. The CDR3 spans 15 residues. Trimming removed 3 bases from V and 8 bases from J; junction bases left unmatched: 8. As DNA, the CDR3 is TGTGCCAGCAGTTATGGACAGGGACGAGGCGAAAAACTGTTTTTT. Protein sequence: CASSYGQGRGEKLFF.

The gene calls are TRBV7-2 and TRBJ1-4; D unclear. CDR3 length: 17 amino acids. Germline CDR1 and CDR2: SGHTA and FQGNSA. The ends were cut back, 1 base at V and 0 bases at J, with 12 bases in the middle. CDR3 in amino acids: CASSLENSYATNEKLFF. The CDR3 DNA reads TGTGCCAGCAGCTTAGAAAACAGCTACGCAACTAATGAAAAACTGTTTTTT.

The J gene is TRBJ2-1, the V gene TRBV19; maybe TRBD1 (5 bases). V gave up 2 bases and J gave up 6 bases, with 17 bases separating them. Germline assignment: CDR1 LNHDA and CDR2 SQIVND (reference sequence). The CDR3 spans 16 residues. The chain's CDR3 is CASSITPQGTSNEQFF. As DNA, the CDR3 is TGTGCCAGTAGTATAACTCCGCAGGGCACAAGCAATGAGCAGTTCTTC. Based on the CDR3 plus reference TRBV19 and TRBJ2-1, the full variable domain is DGGITQSPKYLFRKEGQNVTLSCEQNLNHDAMYWYRQDPGQGLRLIYYSQIVNDFQKGDIAEGYSVSREKKESFPLTVTSAQKNPTAFYLCASSITPQGTSNEQFFGPGTRLTVL.

The chain employs TRBV7-8 and TRBJ1-1; the D gene is possibly TRBD1 (6 bases). Deletions cut 6 bases from V and 4 bases from J, with 21 bases between. The CDR3 extends over 16 amino acids. Germline-derived CDR1 and CDR2 are SGHVS and FQNEAQ. The CDR3 loop reads CASSPGGGPWGTEAFF. The CDR3 DNA follows: TGTGCCAGCAGTCCCGGGGGGGGGCCTTGGGGCACTGAAGCTTTCTTT.

As to this clone: A read error may account for a junction end that differs from germline. The V and J genes are TRBV7-7 and TRBJ2-1, with 11 bases aligning to TRBD2. Looked up from germline, CDR1 is SSHAT and CDR2 is FNYEAQ (reference sequence). The length of the CDR3 is 15 residues. CDR3: CASSQGTSGDNEQFF. CDR3 sequence (DNA): TGTGCTAGCAGCCAAGGGACTAGCGGAGACAATGAGCAGTTCTTC.

This clone appeared a few times. The chain has TRBV11-2 and TRBJ2-5; D remains ambiguous. V lost 8 bases to trimming and J lost 3 bases, with 13 bases between them. Germline V gene sequence: CDR1 SGHAT, CDR2 FQNNGV. This CDR3 region has 13 residues. In DNA, the CDR3 is TGTGCCAGCGTTAAGTGGCTCGAAGAGACCCAGTACTTC. Its translation is CASVKWLEETQYF.

This sequence joins TRBV7-8 and TRBJ1-2; tentatively, D is TRBD1 (6 bases). V lost 2 bases and J 6 bases, leaving 10 bases between the germline ends. Germline V gene data show CDR1 as SGHVS and CDR2 as FQNEAQ. The CDR3 is 13 residues long. This CDR3 is CASSLMGANGYTF. DNA of the CDR3: TGTGCCAGCAGCTTAATGGGGGCTAATGGCTACACCTTC.

V gene TRBV19 combines with J gene TRBJ2-1; 10 bases line up with TRBD2. V dropped 4 bases and J dropped 3; count of bases not matched to a gene: 3. CDR1 is LNHDA, CDR2 SQIVND, per germline (reference sequence). This CDR3 is 15 amino acids long. The CDR3 DNA sequence: TGTGCCAGTAGTACCGGACTAGCGGTCTACAATGAGCAGTTCTTC. The encoded protein is CASSTGLAVYNEQFF. Full variable domain (outside the CDR3, taken from reference TRBV19 and TRBJ2-1): DGGITQSPKYLFRKEGQNVTLSCEQNLNHDAMYWYRQDPGQGLRLIYYSQIVNDFQKGDIAEGYSVSREKKESFPLTVTSAQKNPTAFYLCASSTGLAVYNEQFFGPGTRLTVL.

The CDR3 sequence is CASSLTGLGLETQYF. As DNA, the CDR3 is TGTGCCAGCAGCTTAACCGGACTAGGTCTAGAGACCCAGTACTTC. J is TRBJ2-5 and V is TRBV7-3; 7 nucleotides match TRBD2. Looked up from germline, CDR1 is SGHTA and CDR2 is FQGTGA. The CDR3 runs 15 residues. Losses at the gene ends were 0 bases for V and 4 bases for J; bases not matched to a gene: 5.